What follows is one TCR beta chain and its context. Its antigen is undetermined. Each CDR3 protein gets one entry after TCRdb re-called the reads with MiXCR. The sample lists 290,000 or so distinct CDR3 sequences, about 23% occurring once. The data derive from a study of T cell repertoires in cytomegalovirus infection. Looking at the study overall: Public TCR beta signatures indicated both CMV infection and matching HLA type.

Germline assignment: CDR1 MRHNA and CDR2 SNTAGT. V lost 5 bases and J 9 bases, leaving 14 bases between the germline ends. CDR3 length equals 13 residues. The study, taken as a whole, reports: Cumulative public TCR beta family frequency identified CMV carriers with the relevant HLA.

The sample taken for sequencing was PBMCs. This clonotype was obtained from a human donor in good health (CMV status not recorded). Some clones in this sample may be carry-over from other donors' samples. This chain connects TRBV6-4 to TRBJ2-1, with D possibly matching TRBD1 (7 bases). The CDR3 loop is CASSQQGRSEQFF. The CDR3 DNA reads TGTGCCAGCAGTCAACAGGGGAGGTCTGAGCAGTTCTTC.